One T cell receptor beta chain is described in this entry. These data originate in a study of cytomegalovirus exposure and HLA in healthy donors. CDR1 and CDR2 (germline): SGHDT, YYEEEE. Trimming left V 5 bases short and J 5 bases short, with 14 bases between. The CDR3 contains 14 residues. Both 60 Vbeta primers and 13 Jbeta primers went into the PCR. Original analysis: Among the unique TCR beta chains that a later analysis counted, about 84 million in all, 10 million to 14 million were shared. Produced via immunoSEQ multiplex PCR; TCRdb's table is partial and in-frame only. The D gene and trimming were derived from the DNA, and the V and J assignments and clone size from that table. The sample carries under 250,000 clones, over 65% recorded once.

The chain carries TRBV5-6 and TRBJ2-1; a weak D match, TRBD2 (6 bases). Sequenced: PBMCs. This TCR came from a woman between 25 and 40 years old in good health and CMV-seronegative. The CDR3 region has the DNA TGTGCCAGCAGAAGGGTAGCGGTCAACAATGAGCAGTTCTTC. This encodes CASRRVAVNNEQFF.